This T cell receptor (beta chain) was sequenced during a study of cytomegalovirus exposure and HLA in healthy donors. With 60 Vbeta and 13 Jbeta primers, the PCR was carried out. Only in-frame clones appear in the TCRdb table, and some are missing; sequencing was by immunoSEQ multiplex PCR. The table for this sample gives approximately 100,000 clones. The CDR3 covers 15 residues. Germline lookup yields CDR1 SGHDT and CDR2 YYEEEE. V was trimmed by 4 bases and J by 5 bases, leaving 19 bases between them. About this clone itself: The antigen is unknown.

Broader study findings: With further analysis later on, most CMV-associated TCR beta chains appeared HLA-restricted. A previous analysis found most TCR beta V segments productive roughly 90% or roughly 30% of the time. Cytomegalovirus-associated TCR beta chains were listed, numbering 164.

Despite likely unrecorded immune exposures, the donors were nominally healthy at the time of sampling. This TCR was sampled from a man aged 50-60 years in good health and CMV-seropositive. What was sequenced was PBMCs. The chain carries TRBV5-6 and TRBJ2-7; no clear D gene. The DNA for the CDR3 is TGTGCCAGCAGCGACCTCGGTAGACCGAGGAACGAGCAGTACTTC. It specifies CASSDLGRPRNEQYF. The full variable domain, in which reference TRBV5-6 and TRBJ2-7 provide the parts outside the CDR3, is DAGVTQSPTHLIKTRGQQVTLRCSPKSGHDTVSWYQQALGQGPQFIFQYYEEEERQRGNFPDRFSGHQFPNYSSELNVNALLLGDSALYLCASSDLGRPRNEQYFGPGTRLTVT.